Below are 9 T cell receptor beta chains sequenced from a single sample in a study of Ad26.COV2.S vaccination and SARS-CoV-2 variants. Generated by immunoSEQ multiplex PCR, the TCRdb table keeps only in-frame clones and is missing some. Here the sample spans around 250,000 clones, 70% to 90% being singletons. The treatment here: roughly 20 received Ad26.COV2.S at low or high dose, single or two shots; 5 received placebo; per-sample allocation not given. Repertoires come from day 63 after the first vaccine or placebo injection. The starting material was peripheral blood, obtained in a trial of Ad26.COV2.S vaccine versus placebo. The source is a person aged 18-60 years who received the Ad26.COV2.S COVID-19 vaccine or a placebo.

V is TRBV19 and J is TRBJ2-1, with a possible D match to TRBD1 (7 bases). Germline CDR1 is LNHDA and CDR2 is SQIVND (reference sequence). Trimming stripped 2 bases from V and 5 bases from J, with 13 bases between. This CDR3 has 15 amino acids. The CDR3 DNA is TGTGCCAGTAGTATACCAGGGGGGAAGGACAATGAGCAGTTCTTC. It codes for CASSIPGGKDNEQFF.

V and J are TRBV6-5 and TRBJ1-2; D uncertain. The CDR3 loop spans 14 amino acids. CDR1 is MNHEY, CDR2 SVGAGI, per germline. Trimming removed 7 bases at V and 8 bases at J, with 20 bases between. CDR3 DNA sequence: TGTGCCAGCACCCCTGGGGTTTGGGCATGGGGCTACACCTTC. Translation: CASTPGVWAWGYTF.

The J gene is TRBJ1-2, the V gene TRBV7-4, with TRBD1 as a possible D gene (5 bases). The CDR3 sequence is 19 residues long. Germline assignment: CDR1 SGHVT and CDR2 SQSDAQ. Trimming removed 5 bases at V and 0 bases at J, with 25 bases between. CDR3 bases: TGTGCCAGCAGCCCTAAGGGGTCGCAGGGAACTAAACCTAACTATGGCTACACCTTC. It codes for CASSPKGSQGTKPNYGYTF.

This rearrangement joins TRBV27 to TRBJ1-1; perhaps TRBD1 as D (6 bases). Germline V gene data show CDR1 as MNHEY and CDR2 as SMNVEV (reference sequence). This CDR3 has 16 residues. Trimming took off 2 bases at V and 4 bases at J, with 17 bases between the two ends. The CDR3 DNA is TGTGCCAGCAGTTTAGCAGGGGCGTCGGTTGCCACTGAAGCTTTCTTT. Its translation is CASSLAGASVATEAFF.

This chain uses TRBV28 with TRBJ1-4; 8 bases match TRBD1. V lost 5 bases, J lost 8 bases, and 7 bases stayed unmatched. This CDR3 contains 14 residues. Germline V gene sequence: CDR1 MDHEN, CDR2 SYDVKM. CDR3 sequence reads: CASSKTGGGEKLFF. The CDR3 region has the DNA TGTGCCAGCAGTAAAACAGGGGGTGGGGAAAAACTGTTTTTT.

V gene TRBV28 combines with J gene TRBJ1-4; 8 bases align to TRBD1. After removal of 3 bases from V and 8 bases from J, the junction contained 5 bases not matched to a gene. CDR1 and CDR2 (germline): MDHEN, SYDVKM. The CDR3 has 14 residues. The CDR3 region is CASSFAGTGEKLFF. The CDR3 DNA reads as TGTGCCAGCAGTTTCGCCGGGACAGGAGAAAAACTGTTTTTT.

This clone has a single count. The CDR3 region has the DNA TGTGCCAGCAGCCGGCGGGATAACTATGGCTACACCTTC. This sequence encodes CASSRRDNYGYTF. The chain carries TRBV5-8 and TRBJ1-2; D remains ambiguous. Between the trimmed V and J ends, which lost 4 bases and 1 base, there was a span of 8 bases. The CDR3 spans 13 residues. CDR1 and CDR2 from the germline V gene are SGHTS and YDEGEE.

DNA of the CDR3: TGTGCCAGCTCACCTAACAGGGGCTACGAGCAGTACTTC. Protein product: CASSPNRGYEQYF. The chain carries TRBV18 and TRBJ2-7, with TRBD1 matching 7 bases. J lost 3 bases, V lost 3 bases, and 2 bases had no gene match. Per the germline V gene, CDR1 is KGHSH and CDR2 is LQKENI. The CDR3 runs to 13 residues.

The rearrangement joins TRBV11-2 to TRBJ2-7, with D perhaps TRBD2 (6 bases). Trimming took off 2 bases at V and 3 bases at J, with 17 bases between the two ends. Germline V gene lookup returns CDR1 SGHAT and CDR2 FQNNGV. This CDR3 contains 16 residues. CDR3 amino acids: CASSLSPGLVLYEQYF. In DNA, the CDR3 is TGTGCCAGCAGCTTATCCCCGGGACTCGTCCTCTACGAGCAGTACTTC.